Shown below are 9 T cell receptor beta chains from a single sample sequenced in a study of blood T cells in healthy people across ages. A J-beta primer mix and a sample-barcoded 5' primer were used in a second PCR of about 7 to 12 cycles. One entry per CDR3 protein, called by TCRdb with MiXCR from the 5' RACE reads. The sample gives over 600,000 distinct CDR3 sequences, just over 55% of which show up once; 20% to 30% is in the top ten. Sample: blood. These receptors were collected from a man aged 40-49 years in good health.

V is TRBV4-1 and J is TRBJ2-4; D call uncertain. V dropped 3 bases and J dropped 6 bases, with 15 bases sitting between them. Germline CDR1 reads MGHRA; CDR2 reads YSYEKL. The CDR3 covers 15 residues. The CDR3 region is CASSHPTQGRNIQYF. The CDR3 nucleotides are TGCGCCAGCAGCCACCCTACACAAGGCAGAAACATTCAGTACTTC.

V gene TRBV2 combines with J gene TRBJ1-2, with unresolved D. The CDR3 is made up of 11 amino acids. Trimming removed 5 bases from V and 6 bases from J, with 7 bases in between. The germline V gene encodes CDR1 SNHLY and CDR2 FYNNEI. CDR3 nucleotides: TGTGCCAGCAGTATAGAGGATGGCTACACCTTC. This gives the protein CASSIEDGYTF.

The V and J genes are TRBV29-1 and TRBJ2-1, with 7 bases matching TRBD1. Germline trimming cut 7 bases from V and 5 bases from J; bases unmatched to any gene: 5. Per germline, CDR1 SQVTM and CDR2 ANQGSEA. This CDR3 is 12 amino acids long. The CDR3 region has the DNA TGCAGCGGACAGGGTTTGGACAATGAGCAGTTCTTC. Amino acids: CSGQGLDNEQFF.

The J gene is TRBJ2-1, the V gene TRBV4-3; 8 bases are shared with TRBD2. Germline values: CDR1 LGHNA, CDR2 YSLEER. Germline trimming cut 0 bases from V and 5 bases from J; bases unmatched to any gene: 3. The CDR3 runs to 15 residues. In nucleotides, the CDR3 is TGCGCCAGCAGCCAAGAGGGCGGGAGGAACAATGAGCAGTTCTTC. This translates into CASSQEGGRNNEQFF.

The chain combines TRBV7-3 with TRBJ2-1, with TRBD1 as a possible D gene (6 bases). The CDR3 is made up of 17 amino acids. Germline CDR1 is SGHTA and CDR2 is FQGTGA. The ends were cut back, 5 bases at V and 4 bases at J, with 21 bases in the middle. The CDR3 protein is CASSTGTSANGYNEQFF. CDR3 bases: TGTGCCAGCAGCACAGGGACGAGCGCGAACGGTTACAATGAGCAGTTCTTC.

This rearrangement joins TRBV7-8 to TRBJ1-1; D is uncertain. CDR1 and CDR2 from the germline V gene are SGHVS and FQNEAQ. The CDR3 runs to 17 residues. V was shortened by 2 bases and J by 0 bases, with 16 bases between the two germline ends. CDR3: CASSLTLLGGLNTEAFF. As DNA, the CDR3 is TGTGCCAGCAGCTTAACTCTTTTGGGAGGGCTGAACACTGAAGCTTTCTTT. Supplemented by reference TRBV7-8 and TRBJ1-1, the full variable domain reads GAGVSQSPRYKVAKRGQDVALRCDPISGHVSLFWYQQALGQGPEFLTYFQNEAQLDKSGLPSDRFFAERPEGSVSTLKIQRTQQEDSAVYLCASSLTLLGGLNTEAFFGQGTRLTVV.

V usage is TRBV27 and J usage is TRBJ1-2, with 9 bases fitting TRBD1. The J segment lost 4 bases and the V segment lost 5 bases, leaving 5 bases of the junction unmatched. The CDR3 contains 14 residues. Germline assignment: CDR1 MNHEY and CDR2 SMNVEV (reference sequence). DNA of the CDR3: TGTGCCAGCAGTAAACAGGGGGCAAGCTATGGCTACACCTTC. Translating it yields CASSKQGASYGYTF.

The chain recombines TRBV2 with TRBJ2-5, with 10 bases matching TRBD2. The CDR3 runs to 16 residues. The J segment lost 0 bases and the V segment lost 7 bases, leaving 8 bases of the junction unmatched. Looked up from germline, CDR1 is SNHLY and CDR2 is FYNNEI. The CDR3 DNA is TGTGCCAGCACCCCAGGACTAGCGGCATACCAAGAGACCCAGTACTTC. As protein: CASTPGLAAYQETQYF.

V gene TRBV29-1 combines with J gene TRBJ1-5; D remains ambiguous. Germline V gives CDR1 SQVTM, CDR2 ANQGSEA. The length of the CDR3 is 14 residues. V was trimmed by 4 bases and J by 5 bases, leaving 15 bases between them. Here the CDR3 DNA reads TGCAGCGTTGGACTAACAAATTCAGATCAGCCCCAGCATTTT. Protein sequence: CSVGLTNSDQPQHF.